This T cell receptor (beta chain) was recorded in a study of cytomegalovirus exposure and HLA in healthy donors. For the study at large: Within the Caucasian-associated ancestry cluster were more than 75% of the 398 genotyped donors.

This CDR3 comprises 16 residues. The V and J ends lost 3 bases and 5 bases respectively, with 21 bases between them. Germline CDR1 and CDR2: SGHDT and YYEEEE. PCR used 60 Vbeta primers and 13 Jbeta primers. The method was immunoSEQ multiplex PCR; TCRdb's version includes in-frame clones alone and lacks a portion of them. The sample has roughly 240,000 clones; roughly 82% are singletons. Study results and limitations: Among TCR sequences, most were rare, though some public TCRs appeared in many donors.

A word on this clone: Its antigen remains unidentified.

This chain links TRBV5-6 with TRBJ2-7, with a possible D match to TRBD2 (5 bases). Sequencing input: PBMCs. This receptor was identified in a middle-aged woman in good health and CMV-seropositive. CDR3 nucleotides: TGTGCCAGCAGCTCTCTTATTCTTCGGGAAAAGGACGAGCAGTACTTC. Translating gives CASSSLILREKDEQYF.